Described below is a single TCR beta chain sequence and its context. This sample is drawn from a study of control samples from healthy donors and cancer patients. TCRdb keeps only in-frame clones here, not all; method: immunoSEQ multiplex PCR. The sample consists of around 96,000 clones, 85% to 95% of them appearing once. The CDR3 totals 13 residues. The V gene lost 3 bases and the J gene lost 10 bases, with 13 bases spanning the gap. Germline V gene sequence: CDR1 MNHEY, CDR2 SVGAGI. The chain recombines TRBV6-5 with TRBJ2-1; D unresolved. The sample comprised blood. This TCR was recovered from a man younger than 30 in good health. The CDR3 protein is CASSYYFSDEQFF. DNA of the CDR3: TGTGCCAGCAGTTATTATTTTTCGGACGAGCAGTTCTTC.